The 15 T cell receptor beta chains below all came from one sample that was sequenced in a study of CD8 T cells in Susac syndrome. Reverse transcription used about 0.45 to 1 ug RNA and random hexamers. TCRdb reprocessed the immunoSEQ multiplex PCR reads via MiXCR and lists one record per CDR3 protein. This sample has about 69,000 distinct CDR3 sequences; 91% occur once, and the top ten carry 0.5% to 0.65%. The sequenced sample was CD8+ T cells from PBMCs. The receptor set was obtained from a human donor with multiple sclerosis.

The V gene is TRBV27, the J gene TRBJ2-3; the D is unclear. This CDR3 has 12 residues. Per the germline V gene, CDR1 is MNHEY and CDR2 is SMNVEV (reference sequence). Trimming removed 4 bases at V and 6 bases at J, with 8 bases between. The CDR3 spells CASSSYWDTQYF. The DNA of the CDR3 is TGTGCCAGCAGTTCTTATTGGGATACGCAGTATTTT.

The chain couples TRBV12-3 or TRBV12-4 to TRBJ2-7; no definite D call. There are 11 residues in the CDR3. The ends were cut back, 6 bases at V and 5 bases at J, with 8 bases in the middle. The CDR3 sequence: CASSFLHEQYF. As DNA, the CDR3 is TGTGCCAGCAGCTTCCTCCACGAGCAGTACTTC.

The V gene is TRBV6-4, the J gene TRBJ2-1; 9 positions match TRBD1. Germline V gene lookup returns CDR1 MRHNA and CDR2 SNTAGT. Trimming at V came to 0 bases and at J to 3 bases, leaving 0 bases not matched to a gene. The CDR3 length is 15 residues. The CDR3 reads CASSDSTGGYNEQFF. CDR3 nucleotide sequence: TGTGCCAGCAGTGACTCGACAGGGGGCTACAATGAGCAGTTCTTC.

V gene TRBV4-2 combines with J gene TRBJ2-1; 8 nucleotides align to TRBD2. The germline V gene encodes CDR1 LGHNA and CDR2 YNFKEQ. This CDR3 has 16 residues. The ends lost 1 base at V and 2 bases at J; junction bases unmatched: 4. The CDR3 region is CASSQGAGGAYNEQFF. CDR3 in DNA: TGTGCCAGCAGCCAAGGAGCCGGGGGGGCCTACAATGAGCAGTTCTTC.

The chain employs TRBV27 and TRBJ2-1; weak D call: TRBD2 (7 bases). V lost 8 bases, J lost 8 bases, and 22 bases lay in between. This CDR3 has 15 residues. Germline V gene lookup returns CDR1 MNHEY and CDR2 SMNVEV (reference sequence). This chain's CDR3 is CASGGAISGWHEQFF. CDR3 sequence (DNA): TGTGCCAGCGGGGGGGCCATTTCTGGCTGGCATGAGCAGTTCTTC.

This clonotype has just a few counts. V and J are TRBV6-1 and TRBJ1-5; the D is unclear. From germline, CDR1 is MNHNS and CDR2 SASEGT. The CDR3 is made up of 17 amino acids. Trimming took off 4 bases at V and 0 bases at J, with 16 bases between the two ends. Here the CDR3 DNA reads TGTGCCAGCAGTGCCCCCCCGGAAAGGCTTAGCAATCAGCCCCAGCATTTT. Encoded protein: CASSAPPERLSNQPQHF.

V is TRBV19 and J is TRBJ2-1; 13 bases align to TRBD2. There are 14 residues in the CDR3. The trim removed 0 bases at V and 10 bases at J, leaving 0 bases unmatched. CDR1 LNHDA and CDR2 SQIVND come from the germline V gene (reference sequence). The CDR3 coding sequence is TGTGCCAGTAGTATAGAGGGACTAGCGGGGGAGCAGTTCTTC. Its protein is CASSIEGLAGEQFF. The whole variable domain, remainder taken from reference TRBV19 and TRBJ2-1, is DGGITQSPKYLFRKEGQNVTLSCEQNLNHDAMYWYRQDPGQGLRLIYYSQIVNDFQKGDIAEGYSVSREKKESFPLTVTSAQKNPTAFYLCASSIEGLAGEQFFGPGTRLTVL.

This clonotype has only a few counts. CDR3 protein: CASSLGSNFYGYTF. In DNA form, the CDR3 reads TGTGCCAGCAGCTTAGGCTCCAACTTCTATGGCTACACCTTC. The chain is built from TRBV13 and TRBJ1-2; D not resolved. The V and J ends lost 0 bases and 4 bases respectively, with 9 bases between them. The CDR3 runs 14 residues. Germline CDR1 is PRHDT and CDR2 is FYEKMQ (reference sequence). The full variable domain, its missing parts supplied by reference TRBV13 and TRBJ1-2, is AAGVIQSPRHLIKEKRETATLKCYPIPRHDTVYWYQQGPGQDPQFLISFYEKMQSDKGSIPDRFSAQQFSDYHSELNMSSLELGDSALYFCASSLGSNFYGYTFGSGTRLTVV.

The chain recombines TRBV15 with TRBJ2-5, with D perhaps matching TRBD2 (6 bases). V was cut by 3 bases and J by 7 bases, with 24 bases left in between. Germline V gives CDR1 LNHNV, CDR2 YYDKDF (reference sequence). The CDR3 contains 17 residues. CDR3 bases: TGTGCCACCAGCAGGGAACCGGGACTGGGGACTTTGGGGACCCAGTACTTC. Translated: CATSREPGLGTLGTQYF.

V and J are TRBV9 and TRBJ2-1; D is perhaps TRBD2 (5 bases). Germline values: CDR1 SGDLS, CDR2 YYNGEE. The CDR3 is 15 amino acids. Trimming left V 3 bases short and J 1 base short, with 11 bases between. In DNA form, the CDR3 reads TGTGCCAGCAGCGCCCCCGGGGTATCCTACAATGAGCAGTTCTTC. Translated, it gives CASSAPGVSYNEQFF.

The rearrangement uses TRBV28 and TRBJ2-3; D perhaps matches TRBD1 (5 bases). The length of the CDR3 is 16 residues. The germline CDR1 and CDR2 sequences are MDHEN and SYDVKM. V shed 3 bases and J shed 0 bases, with 13 bases lying between them. CDR3: CASSFWGRGSTDTQYF. The CDR3 DNA sequence: TGTGCCAGCAGTTTCTGGGGTAGGGGAAGCACAGATACGCAGTATTTT. The variable domain in full, completed from reference TRBV28 and TRBJ2-3, reads DVKVTQSSRYLVKRTGEKVFLECVQDMDHENMFWYRQDPGLGLRLIYFSYDVKMKEKGDIPEGYSVSREKKERFSLILESASTNQTSMYLCASSFWGRGSTDTQYFGPGTRLTVL.

This rearrangement joins TRBV9 to TRBJ2-3; 14 bases align to TRBD2. CDR3 size: 16 residues. The J segment lost 5 bases and the V segment lost 6 bases, leaving 8 bases of the junction unmatched. Germline CDR1 is SGDLS and CDR2 is YYNGEE. The CDR3 bases are TGTGCCAGCACGATGGGACTAGCGGGAGTTGGAGATACGCAGTATTTT. Protein product: CASTMGLAGVGDTQYF.

The rearrangement links TRBV12-3 or TRBV12-4 to TRBJ1-3; a possible D gene is TRBD1 (6 bases). The V gene lost 6 bases and the J gene lost 6 bases, with 21 bases spanning the gap. This CDR3 region has 16 residues. CDR3 nucleotides: TGTGCCAGCAGATTCCCTCTCACAGGGAAGGAAAACACCATATATTTT. This translates into CASRFPLTGKENTIYF.

The CDR3 region has the DNA TGTGCCAGCAGTATGGGGGTGAATGAGCAGTTCTTC. It translates to CASSMGVNEQFF. This rearrangement joins TRBV2 to TRBJ2-1, with D possibly called TRBD1 or TRBD2 (5 bases each). The germline gives CDR1 SNHLY, CDR2 FYNNEI. The CDR3 is 12 residues long. Trimming took off 5 bases at V and 7 bases at J, with 9 bases between the two ends.

The V and J genes are TRBV5-1 and TRBJ1-1, with TRBD1 identical over 8 bases. The CDR3 contains 16 residues. The V and J ends lost 0 bases and 4 bases, in that order; junction bases with no gene match: 8. The V gene's germline CDR1 is SGHRS and CDR2 YFSETQ. CDR3 in amino acids: CASSLAPDRAATEAFF. DNA for the CDR3: TGCGCCAGCAGCTTGGCCCCGGACAGGGCAGCCACTGAAGCTTTCTTT. The full variable domain, in which reference TRBV5-1 and TRBJ1-1 provide the parts outside the CDR3, is KAGVTQTPRYLIKTRGQQVTLSCSPISGHRSVSWYQQTPGQGLQFLFEYFSETQRNKGNFPGRFSGRQFSNSRSEMNVSTLELGDSALYLCASSLAPDRAATEAFFGQGTRLTVV.